Listed here are 11 T cell receptor beta chains from one sample, sequenced in a study of T cell responses to AZD1222 COVID-19 vaccine. This table comes from immunoSEQ multiplex PCR, and its TCRdb copy is limited to in-frame clones, with some not included. The table records about 140,000 clones, about 90% of them present only once. The source material was peripheral blood, sampled 28 days after the second AZD1222 dose. These receptors were collected from an adult who received the AZD1222 COVID-19 vaccine.

This rearrangement joins TRBV19 to TRBJ2-7, with 7 bases that match TRBD2. The CDR3 runs to 14 residues. With V trimmed by 1 base and J by 5 bases, 5 bases remained unmatched. Germline assignment: CDR1 LNHDA and CDR2 SQIVND (reference sequence). CDR3 protein: CASSIGGGTNEQYF. As DNA, the CDR3 is TGTGCCAGTAGTATAGGTGGGGGGACTAACGAGCAGTACTTC.

V and J are TRBV5-8 and TRBJ2-3, with 15 bases fitting TRBD2. The CDR3 spans 14 residues. Germline V gene sequence: CDR1 SGHTS, CDR2 YDEGEE. After removal of 5 bases from V and 5 bases from J, the junction contained 0 bases not matched to a gene. The CDR3 region is CASRGLAGGDTQYF. The CDR3 DNA follows: TGTGCCAGCAGGGGACTAGCGGGAGGAGATACGCAGTATTTT.

Regarding this clone: This sample includes further DNA sequences coding for the same CDR3. The chain carries TRBV19 and TRBJ1-1; 7 positions match TRBD1. Germline V gene data show CDR1 as LNHDA and CDR2 as SQIVND (reference sequence). The V segment lost 5 bases and the J segment 3 bases; nucleotides outside the gene matches: 3. This CDR3 comprises 13 residues. The CDR3 region is CASSDTGDTEAFF. The CDR3 region has the DNA TGTGCCAGTAGTGATACAGGGGACACTGAAGCTTTCTTT.

Turning to this clone: Other nucleotide sequences in the sample specify the same CDR3. The V gene is TRBV19, the J gene TRBJ1-5; D remains unclear. This CDR3 comprises 13 residues. V shed 4 bases and J shed 4 bases, with 8 bases lying between them. The germline gives CDR1 LNHDA, CDR2 SQIVND (reference sequence). CDR3 loop: CASSTLGNQPQHF. The CDR3 bases are TGTGCCAGTAGTACCCTGGGGAATCAGCCCCAGCATTTT.

The chain is built from TRBV6-5 and TRBJ1-2; weak D call: TRBD1 (5 bases). In germline, CDR1 is MNHEY, CDR2 SVGAGI. V lost 0 bases and J lost 7, with 18 bases in between. The CDR3 extends over 16 amino acids. The CDR3, as DNA: TGTGCCAGCAGTTACTCGGTTGGGGGGGGACCTGGTGGCTACACCTTC. It codes for CASSYSVGGGPGGYTF.

J is TRBJ2-7 and V is TRBV7-8; D is unresolved. This CDR3 spans 13 amino acids. Germline CDR1 reads SGHVS; CDR2 reads FQNEAQ. Trimming removed 3 bases from V and 4 bases from J, with 10 bases in between. The CDR3 reads CASSFALTYEQYF. The CDR3 DNA follows: TGTGCCAGCAGCTTCGCACTCACTTACGAGCAGTACTTC.

J is TRBJ1-1 and V is TRBV28; TRBD1 matches at 9 bases. The CDR3 has 16 amino acids. V shed 1 base and J 0 bases; nucleotides not matched to a gene: 3. CDR1 is MDHEN, CDR2 SYDVKM, per germline. The CDR3, as DNA: TGTGCCAGCAGTTTATCGACAGGGGGATTGAACACTGAAGCTTTCTTT. As protein: CASSLSTGGLNTEAFF.

The J gene is TRBJ1-1, the V gene TRBV2, with 7 nucleotides matching TRBD1. Germline trimming cut 4 bases from V and 5 bases from J; bases unmatched to any gene: 7. Per germline, CDR1 SNHLY and CDR2 FYNNEI. This CDR3 is built from 14 residues. CDR3 in DNA: TGTGCCAGCAGTGTCGGCAGGGGGAGGACTGAAGCTTTCTTT. This sequence encodes CASSVGRGRTEAFF.

V and J are TRBV6-2 or TRBV6-3 and TRBJ2-1, with 7 bases matching TRBD2. J was trimmed by 8 bases and V by 2 bases; bases with no gene match: 9. Germline lookup yields CDR1 MNHEY and CDR2 SVGEGT. The CDR3 runs to 15 residues. The CDR3 bases are TGTGCCAGCAGTTACCGGGGGGAGGGCCCCTATGAGCAGTTCTTC. Its protein product is CASSYRGEGPYEQFF.

The chain employs TRBV9 and TRBJ2-7, with D tentatively TRBD2 (5 bases). CDR3 length: 15 residues. V was pared by 0 bases and J by 4 bases, with 14 bases between. Germline V gene sequence: CDR1 SGDLS, CDR2 YYNGEE. CDR3 residues: CASSVAPGSIYEQYF. The CDR3 coding sequence is TGTGCCAGCAGCGTAGCCCCGGGGAGCATTTACGAGCAGTACTTC.

This chain connects TRBV19 to TRBJ2-1, with 10 bases fitting TRBD2. The CDR3 consists of 14 residues. V shed 3 bases, J shed 8 bases, and the junction held 4 bases outside the gene matches. Germline values: CDR1 LNHDA, CDR2 SQIVND (reference sequence). CDR3 sequence reads: CASSIPGLAYEQFF. As DNA, the CDR3 is TGTGCCAGTAGTATCCCGGGACTAGCGTATGAGCAGTTCTTC. The whole variable domain, remainder taken from reference TRBV19 and TRBJ2-1, is DGGITQSPKYLFRKEGQNVTLSCEQNLNHDAMYWYRQDPGQGLRLIYYSQIVNDFQKGDIAEGYSVSREKKESFPLTVTSAQKNPTAFYLCASSIPGLAYEQFFGPGTRLTVL.